Following are 22 T cell receptor beta chains from one sample sequenced in a study of OX40 agonist ivuxolimab in advanced cancers. TCRdb's copy holds only in-frame clones and misses some; the assay was immunoSEQ multiplex PCR. This table holds about 62,000 clones, roughly 86% found once. The sequenced sample was CD4+ or CD8+ T cells sorted from blood, obtained in a trial of the OX40 agonist ivuxolimab. The source is an adult with an advanced solid tumor such as melanoma, head and neck, liver or kidney cancer.

This clone is a singleton in its sample. The chain has TRBV6-6 and TRBJ2-2; D might be TRBD1 (6 bases). CDR1 is MNHNY and CDR2 is SVGAGI in the germline V gene (reference sequence). The CDR3 runs 13 residues. With 5 bases removed from V and 7 bases from J, the gap between germline ends came to 11 bases. CDR3 in DNA: TGTGCCAGCAGTATATGGACAGACGGGGAGCTGTTTTTT. This encodes CASSIWTDGELFF.

This chain joins TRBV10-3 and TRBJ1-6; no firm D call. V was shortened by 2 bases and J by 15 bases, with 14 bases between the two germline ends. Germline assignment: CDR1 ENHRY and CDR2 SYGVKD. The CDR3 has 13 residues. The CDR3: CAISEGYQGLLHF. The DNA for the CDR3 is TGTGCCATCAGTGAGGGGTATCAAGGTCTCCTCCACTTT.

The chain links TRBV27 to TRBJ2-7; D might be TRBD1 (5 bases). Germline CDR1 and CDR2: MNHEY and SMNVEV (reference sequence). The CDR3 contains 15 residues. V was shortened by 5 bases and J by 0 bases, with 14 bases between the two germline ends. The CDR3 protein is CASSDVGQTSYEQYF. The CDR3 DNA follows: TGTGCCAGCAGTGACGTGGGGCAGACCTCCTACGAGCAGTACTTC.

The genes are TRBV13 and TRBJ2-7; the D gene could be TRBD1 or TRBD2 (5 bases each). Germline assignment: CDR1 PRHDT and CDR2 FYEKMQ (reference sequence). V was pared by 4 bases and J by 4 bases, with 23 bases between. CDR3 size: 17 residues. The CDR3 bases are TGTGCCAGCAGCTCCTTACGGGTGGGGGATTTAAATTACGAGCAGTACTTC. Translated, it gives CASSSLRVGDLNYEQYF.

This clone was detected a few times. The rearrangement joins TRBV20-1 to TRBJ1-2; D unresolved. V was clipped by 4 bases and J by 8 bases, with 8 bases between them. The CDR3 runs to 10 residues. Germline values: CDR1 DFQATT, CDR2 SNEGSKA (reference sequence). CDR3 sequence: CSAIGEGYTF. DNA of the CDR3: TGCAGTGCTATCGGTGAGGGCTACACCTTC.

The chain has TRBV6-1 and TRBJ2-5, with D tentatively TRBD2 (6 bases). V lost 4 bases, J lost 5 bases, and 14 bases lay in between. The CDR3 has 14 residues. Germline V gene sequence: CDR1 MNHNS, CDR2 SASEGT. The CDR3 spells CASSASGGVETQYF. DNA for the CDR3: TGTGCCAGCAGTGCATCCGGGGGTGTGGAGACCCAGTACTTC.

The CDR3 loop is CSVGTGTATGELFF. CDR3 bases: TGCAGCGTCGGGACCGGGACCGCCACCGGGGAGCTGTTTTTT. The rearrangement uses TRBV29-1 and TRBJ2-2; D tentatively reads TRBD1 or TRBD2 (5 bases each). From germline, CDR1 is SQVTM and CDR2 ANQGSEA. The CDR3 is 14 amino acids. V lost 6 bases to trimming and J lost 4 bases, with 15 bases between them.

The rearrangement joins TRBV27 to TRBJ2-1; tentative D call: TRBD1 (5 bases). This CDR3 comprises 16 residues. Germline lookup yields CDR1 MNHEY and CDR2 SMNVEV (reference sequence). Trimming removed 4 bases from V and 3 bases from J, with 16 bases in between. The CDR3 sequence is CASSSLSRAGYNEQFF. The CDR3 DNA is TGTGCCAGCAGTTCCCTTAGCAGGGCAGGCTACAATGAGCAGTTCTTC.

This clone has a handful of counts. This chain links TRBV7-2 with TRBJ1-4, with 7 bases matching TRBD1. After removal of 4 bases from V and 4 bases from J, the junction contained 6 bases not matched to a gene. CDR3 size: 15 residues. The germline V gene encodes CDR1 SGHTA and CDR2 FQGNSA. The CDR3 coding sequence is TGTGCCAGCAGCTCTAGGGGGCCTATTAATGAAAAACTGTTTTTT. Its translation is CASSSRGPINEKLFF.

The chain couples TRBV4-3 to TRBJ2-2; 9 nucleotides match TRBD2. V shed 2 bases and J 7 bases; nucleotides not matched to a gene: 5. Per germline, CDR1 LGHNA and CDR2 YSLEER. The CDR3 extends over 15 amino acids. Here the CDR3 reads CASSQNSGSFGELFF. CDR3 bases: TGCGCCAGCAGCCAAAATAGCGGGAGCTTCGGGGAGCTGTTTTTT.

The chain has TRBV29-1 and TRBJ1-1; D is unclear. The CDR3 spans 15 residues. V lost 7 bases, J lost 5 bases, and 23 bases lay in between. Germline V gene data show CDR1 as SQVTM and CDR2 as ANQGSEA. The CDR3 bases are TGCAGCGCCGTACCCCCCACTAACAAAGGGACTGAAGCTTTCTTT. Protein sequence: CSAVPPTNKGTEAFF.

CDR3 loop: CASSQEMWLKGVGTEAFF. The CDR3 coding sequence is TGTGCCAGCAGCCAAGAAATGTGGTTAAAGGGTGTGGGCACTGAAGCTTTCTTT. J is TRBJ1-1 and V is TRBV4-2, with D hard to call. V was clipped by 0 bases and J by 4 bases, with 21 bases between them. CDR1 LGHNA and CDR2 YNFKEQ come from the germline V gene. This CDR3 contains 18 residues.

The genes are TRBV5-4 and TRBJ2-3, with D unresolved. The CDR3 length is 15 residues. V was cut by 0 bases and J by 1 base, with 9 bases left in between. The V gene's germline CDR1 is SGHNT and CDR2 YYREEE (reference sequence). This CDR3 reads CASSLAGRGTDTQYF. Here the CDR3 DNA reads TGTGCCAGCAGCTTGGCCGGTCGGGGCACAGATACGCAGTATTTT. Combining the CDR3 with reference TRBV5-4 and TRBJ2-3 gives the whole variable domain ETGVTQSPTHLIKTRGQQVTLRCSSQSGHNTVSWYQQALGQGPQFIFQYYREEENGRGNFPPRFSGLQFPNYSSELNVNALELDDSALYLCASSLAGRGTDTQYFGPGTRLTVL.

The count of this clone is one. The chain has TRBV7-6 and TRBJ1-3; 10 bases fit TRBD1. V lost 5 bases, J lost 8 bases, and 9 bases stayed unmatched. The germline gives CDR1 SGHVS, CDR2 FNYEAQ. CDR3 length: 15 amino acids. DNA of the CDR3: TGTGCCAGCAGCCAGGAGACAGGGGGCGGGGACACCATATATTTT. Protein product: CASSQETGGGDTIYF.

By share of the sample, this clone is medium-sized. One end of the junction varies from germline; a read error may be responsible. The chain is built from TRBV7-9 and TRBJ1-4, with D tentatively TRBD1 (6 bases). In germline, CDR1 is SEHNR, CDR2 FQNEAQ (reference sequence). The CDR3 consists of 16 residues. DNA for the CDR3: TGTGCCAGCAGCCTAGCACAGGGCTCCTCTAATGAAAAACTGTTTTTT. This translates into CASSLAQGSSNEKLFF.

The rearrangement joins TRBV27 to TRBJ1-1, with 9 bases fitting TRBD1. The V gene end was trimmed by 8 bases and the J gene end by 3 bases; junction bases not matched to a gene: 10. The V gene's germline CDR1 is MNHEY and CDR2 SMNVEV (reference sequence). The CDR3 length is 15 residues. The CDR3 here is CASAGTGFRDTEAFF. The CDR3 DNA follows: TGTGCCAGCGCCGGGACAGGGTTTAGGGACACTGAAGCTTTCTTT.

The rearrangement joins TRBV18 to TRBJ1-6; 7 bases line up with TRBD1. The CDR3 extends over 16 amino acids. The germline gives CDR1 KGHSH, CDR2 LQKENI. The V and J ends lost 2 bases and 10 bases, in that order; junction bases with no gene match: 11. In DNA form, the CDR3 reads TGTGCCAGCTCACCAACTTTGGGGACAGAGGACTCACCCCTCCACTTT. Encoded protein: CASSPTLGTEDSPLHF. The variable domain in full, completed from reference TRBV18 and TRBJ1-6, reads NAGVMQNPRHLVRRRGQEARLRCSPMKGHSHVYWYRQLPEEGLKFMVYLQKENIIDESGMPKERFSAEFPKEGPSILRIQQVVRGDSAAYFCASSPTLGTEDSPLHFGNGTRLTVT.

The CDR3 sequence is CASSYSGQGASYEQYF. CDR3 in DNA: TGTGCCAGCAGTTACTCAGGACAGGGAGCCTCCTACGAGCAGTACTTC. The chain joins TRBV6-5 to TRBJ2-7; 8 bases are shared with TRBD1. V dropped 0 bases and J dropped 0; count of bases not matched to a gene: 4. The CDR3 loop spans 16 amino acids. From germline, CDR1 is MNHEY and CDR2 SVGAGI.

The chain combines TRBV27 with TRBJ1-5; 7 positions agree with TRBD1. V was clipped by 6 bases and J by 2 bases; unmatched bases: 4. The CDR3 has 14 amino acids. Germline V gene data show CDR1 as MNHEY and CDR2 as SMNVEV (reference sequence). Here the CDR3 reads CASSSTGGNQPQHF. CDR3 DNA sequence: TGTGCCAGCAGCAGCACAGGGGGCAATCAGCCCCAGCATTTT.

The chain carries TRBV7-9 and TRBJ2-5, with D possibly matching TRBD2 (6 bases). CDR3 length equals 14 residues. Germline V gives CDR1 SEHNR, CDR2 FQNEAQ (reference sequence). Trimming stripped 1 base from V and 4 bases from J, with 10 bases between. The CDR3 coding sequence is TGTGCCAGCAGCTTAGGACTAGTGGGAGAGACCCAGTACTTC. Protein: CASSLGLVGETQYF.

CDR3 coding DNA: TGTGCCAGCAGCGCCCGCTTTGGAGTAGCGGGGTACAATGAGCAGTTCTTC. Protein sequence: CASSARFGVAGYNEQFF. This chain joins TRBV9 and TRBJ2-1; 8 bases fit TRBD2. Germline-derived CDR1 and CDR2 are SGDLS and YYNGEE. The CDR3 is made up of 17 amino acids. V was clipped by 3 bases and J by 4 bases; unmatched bases: 12.

The chain carries TRBV7-9 and TRBJ1-1; a weak D match, TRBD1 (5 bases). Trimming pared 1 base from V and 3 bases from J, leaving 9 bases between. Germline loops: CDR1 SEHNR, CDR2 FQNEAQ (reference sequence). There are 14 residues in the CDR3. CDR3 bases: TGTGCCAGCAGCTTAGGAGTAGGGGACACTGAAGCTTTCTTT. This gives the protein CASSLGVGDTEAFF.